One sample yielded the 20 T cell receptor beta chains listed below, sequenced in a study of regulatory and conventional T cells in RAG deficiency. Method: immunoSEQ multiplex PCR; TCRdb's copy keeps in-frame clones and lacks some. Here the sample spans about 12,000 clones, roughly 94% being singletons. Blood CD4+ CD25-high CD127-low regulatory T cells supplied the genomic DNA template. The same sample was also used in a study of regulatory T cells. That report notes: The PCR used 52 TRBV and 13 TRBJ primers.

The specimen was CD127- CD25+ CD4+ Tregs sorted from blood. These receptor sequences come from a human donor in good health.

This chain connects TRBV19 to TRBJ2-3; 10 bases are a match to TRBD2. The V gene end was trimmed by 11 bases and the J gene end by 3 bases; junction bases not matched to a gene: 5. The CDR3 length is 13 residues. Germline V gene lookup returns CDR1 LNHDA and CDR2 SQIVND (reference sequence). The CDR3 is CACRGLATDTQYF. CDR3 sequence (DNA): TGTGCCTGCAGGGGACTAGCGACAGATACGCAGTATTTT.

CDR3 sequence reads: CASSLPGGGGARNEQFF. CDR3 DNA sequence: TGCGCCAGCAGCTTGCCGGGGGGCGGGGGGGCCCGGAATGAGCAGTTCTTC. V is TRBV5-1 and J is TRBJ2-1, with 9 bases lining up with TRBD2. The junction had 12 bases not matched to a gene; V was cut back by 1 base and J by 7 bases. Germline V CDR1 and CDR2: SGHRS, YFSETQ. The CDR3 sequence is 17 residues long.

The chain combines TRBV29-1 with TRBJ2-5; 8 bases map to TRBD1. The CDR3 length is 15 residues. With 1 base clipped from V and 0 bases from J, the junction kept 4 bases outside the gene matches. Germline V lookup: CDR1 SQVTM, CDR2 ANQGSEA. In DNA form, the CDR3 reads TGCAGCGTTGAAGCAGGGACAGGAGACCAAGAGACCCAGTACTTC. Its translation is CSVEAGTGDQETQYF. The variable domain in full, completed from reference TRBV29-1 and TRBJ2-5, reads SAVISQKPSRDICQRGTSLTIQCQVDSQVTMMFWYRQQPGQSLTLIATANQGSEATYESGFVIDKFPISRPNLTFSTLTVSNMSPEDSSIYLCSVEAGTGDQETQYFGPGTRLLVL.

The CDR3 DNA sequence: TGTGCCAGCAGTGACAACAGGCCCACTGAAGCTTTCTTT. It codes for CASSDNRPTEAFF. The chain employs TRBV2 and TRBJ1-1, with D possibly TRBD1 on 5 matching bases. Per the germline V gene, CDR1 is SNHLY and CDR2 is FYNNEI. This CDR3 region has 13 residues. Trimming stripped 3 bases from V and 4 bases from J, with 9 bases between.

By share, this clone ranks as large. The chain employs TRBV2 and TRBJ1-6; possibly TRBD1 for D (6 bases). Germline V gene lookup returns CDR1 SNHLY and CDR2 FYNNEI. The CDR3 runs to 14 residues. Trimming stripped 2 bases from V and 7 bases from J, with 9 bases between. The CDR3 spells CASSEQGKNSPLHF. DNA of the CDR3: TGTGCCAGCAGTGAACAGGGGAAGAATTCACCCCTCCACTTT. The full variable domain, its missing parts supplied by reference TRBV2 and TRBJ1-6, is EPEVTQTPSHQVTQMGQEVILRCVPISNHLYFYWYRQILGQKVEFLVSFYNNEISEKSEIFDDQFSVERPDGSNFTLKIRSTKLEDSAMYFCASSEQGKNSPLHFGNGTRLTVT.

This clone was counted a single time. The chain employs TRBV7-9 and TRBJ1-2, with D tentatively TRBD1 (5 bases). The length of the CDR3 is 14 residues. Germline values: CDR1 SEHNR, CDR2 FQNEAQ (reference sequence). Trimming shortened V by 8 bases and J by 3 bases, and 16 bases separated the two germline ends. CDR3 amino acids: CASARPGLDYGYTF. The DNA for the CDR3 is TGTGCCAGCGCCAGGCCAGGGCTTGACTATGGCTACACCTTC.

The chain has TRBV29-1 and TRBJ2-3, with unresolved D. Germline values: CDR1 SQVTM, CDR2 ANQGSEA. The CDR3 runs 15 residues. The V gene lost 7 bases and the J gene lost 1 base, with 18 bases spanning the gap. CDR3 sequence: CSGSPPGFGTDTQYF. The CDR3 DNA reads as TGCAGCGGGTCACCCCCGGGTTTCGGCACAGATACGCAGTATTTT.

The chain employs TRBV2 and TRBJ1-6; 8 nucleotides align to TRBD1. This CDR3 is built from 15 residues. Germline CDR1 reads SNHLY; CDR2 reads FYNNEI. V gave up 6 bases and J gave up 9 bases; unmatched junction bases: 10. DNA of the CDR3: TGTGCCAGCAGCAACAGGGGGTTAGGGGGTTCACCCCTCCACTTT. Amino acid sequence: CASSNRGLGGSPLHF. Supplemented by reference TRBV2 and TRBJ1-6, the full variable domain reads EPEVTQTPSHQVTQMGQEVILRCVPISNHLYFYWYRQILGQKVEFLVSFYNNEISEKSEIFDDQFSVERPDGSNFTLKIRSTKLEDSAMYFCASSNRGLGGSPLHFGNGTRLTVT.

The rearrangement uses TRBV28 and TRBJ2-5, with TRBD1 matching over 10 bases. The CDR3 covers 13 residues. J gave up 5 bases and V 6 bases, and 3 bases lay outside the gene matches. Germline loops: CDR1 MDHEN, CDR2 SYDVKM. CDR3 amino acids: CASRGTGVETQYF. The DNA for the CDR3 is TGTGCCAGCAGGGGGACAGGGGTTGAGACCCAGTACTTC.

The chain uses TRBV2 and TRBJ1-2, with 11 bases fitting TRBD1. The germline V gene has CDR1 SNHLY and CDR2 FYNNEI. The CDR3 sequence is 14 residues long. Trimming removed 4 bases from V and 4 bases from J; junction bases left unmatched: 2. The DNA of the CDR3 is TGTGCCAGCAGTGTTGGGACAGGGGGCTATGGCTACACCTTC. It codes for CASSVGTGGYGYTF.

A single count supports this clone. The chain recombines TRBV18 with TRBJ2-3; 8 positions agree with TRBD2. This CDR3 has 16 residues. With V trimmed by 2 bases and J by 1 base, 5 bases remained unmatched. Germline V CDR1 and CDR2: KGHSH, LQKENI. DNA for the CDR3: TGTGCCAGCTCACCAGCGGTCGGGGGGGGCACAGATACGCAGTATTTT. This codes for CASSPAVGGGTDTQYF.

This clone was seen once. This CDR3 reads CASSKVGQGQLKETQYF. DNA for the CDR3: TGTGCCAGCAGCAAAGTGGGCCAGGGGCAGCTTAAAGAGACCCAGTACTTC. The chain couples TRBV21-1 to TRBJ2-5; the D segment call TRBD1 is taken from the table without a DNA check. TRBV21-1 is assigned pseudogene status. CDR3 length: 17 residues.

The chain joins TRBV19 to TRBJ2-5, with 8 bases matching TRBD2. The CDR3 consists of 15 residues. Germline-derived CDR1 and CDR2 are LNHDA and SQIVND (reference sequence). Unmatched junction bases numbered 10, after V lost 5 bases and J lost 5 bases. The CDR3 sequence is CASSPPGGPRETQYF. CDR3 in DNA: TGTGCCAGTAGTCCCCCGGGGGGGCCGCGTGAGACCCAGTACTTC. The full variable domain, its missing parts supplied by reference TRBV19 and TRBJ2-5, is DGGITQSPKYLFRKEGQNVTLSCEQNLNHDAMYWYRQDPGQGLRLIYYSQIVNDFQKGDIAEGYSVSREKKESFPLTVTSAQKNPTAFYLCASSPPGGPRETQYFGPGTRLLVL.

This chain links TRBV27 with TRBJ2-1; D call uncertain. In germline, CDR1 is MNHEY, CDR2 SMNVEV (reference sequence). Deletions cut 6 bases from V and 0 bases from J, with 18 bases between. This CDR3 contains 17 residues. The CDR3 DNA is TGTGCCAGCAGCCGGTCGGTGGTACGCGACTCCTACAATGAGCAGTTCTTC. The encoded protein is CASSRSVVRDSYNEQFF.

The V and J genes are TRBV5-1 and TRBJ1-6; D possibly corresponds to TRBD1 (6 bases). Germline CDR1 and CDR2: SGHRS and YFSETQ. The CDR3 loop spans 15 amino acids. V was trimmed by 0 bases and J by 14 bases, leaving 18 bases between them. The CDR3 sequence is CASSLGRDNLSALHF. In DNA form, the CDR3 reads TGCGCCAGCAGCTTGGGCAGGGACAACCTTTCGGCCCTCCACTTT.

The genes are TRBV5-1 and TRBJ1-5; 11 positions match TRBD1. The ends lost 6 bases at V and 6 bases at J; junction bases unmatched: 8. Germline assignment: CDR1 SGHRS and CDR2 YFSETQ. The CDR3 totals 15 residues. The CDR3 loop reads CASTPGTGGSQPQHF. CDR3 bases: TGCGCCAGCACCCCCGGGACAGGGGGTTCTCAGCCCCAGCATTTT.

The CDR3 nucleotides read TGTGCCAGCAGTTTCCTTCCCAGGGGGTCTGTTTACGAGCAGTACTTC. It codes for CASSFLPRGSVYEQYF. The J gene is TRBJ2-7, the V gene TRBV28; 7 bases match TRBD1. Germline CDR1 MDHEN, CDR2 SYDVKM. The CDR3 has 16 amino acids. Trimming at V came to 3 bases and at J to 4 bases, leaving 12 bases not matched to a gene.

This chain uses TRBV29-1 with TRBJ1-1; D is unclear. Looked up from germline, CDR1 is SQVTM and CDR2 is ANQGSEA. The V end lost 4 bases, the J end lost 5 bases, and 17 bases lay between the germline ends. CDR3 length: 14 amino acids. CDR3 DNA: TGCAGCGTTGGCTATAGGGCGGGTACAACTGAAGCTTTCTTT. Translation gives CSVGYRAGTTEAFF.

The genes are TRBV11-3 and TRBJ2-3, with D possibly TRBD2 on 5 matching bases. CDR1 and CDR2 from the germline V gene are SGHNT and YENEEA. The V and J ends lost 0 bases and 1 base respectively, with 5 bases between them. The CDR3 is 14 residues long. In nucleotides, the CDR3 is TGTGCCAGCAGCTTAGAGCGGGGCACAGATACGCAGTATTTT. The encoded protein is CASSLERGTDTQYF.

V and J are TRBV5-4 and TRBJ2-1; TRBD2 aligns across 9 bases. This CDR3 contains 14 residues. CDR1 and CDR2 (germline): SGHNT, YYREEE (reference sequence). V shed 2 bases and J 4 bases; nucleotides not matched to a gene: 1. The CDR3 loop reads CASSFTSGYNEQFF. CDR3 DNA sequence: TGTGCCAGCAGCTTTACTAGCGGGTACAATGAGCAGTTCTTC.